This is a list of T cell receptor beta chains from one sample in a study of T cell changes during pregnancy in multiple sclerosis. Some clones are missing from TCRdb's copy, which holds only in-frame ones; the method was immunoSEQ multiplex PCR. The sample records tens of thousands of clones, approximately 86% being singletons. The sequences come from CD8+ T cells from peripheral blood mononuclear cells, collected before pregnancy. The receptors come from a female donor with multiple sclerosis, enrolled in a pregnancy study. CDR3s include the opening cysteine and the closing phenylalanine or tryptophan. D genes are given only for firm matches. Only some rows state a clone size, as once, few, many or a class for expanded clones.

D gene	V gene	J gene	clone size	CDR3 DNA	CDR3 protein
NA	TRBV13	TRBJ2-7	NA	TGTGCCAGCGGGATACAGGGAGCCGAGCAGTACTTC	CASGIQGAEQYF
TRBD1	TRBV4-3	TRBJ1-5	NA	TGCGCCAGCAGCCAGGAGACAGGGGTCAATCAGCCCCAGCATTTT	CASSQETGVNQPQHF
TRBD1	TRBV27	TRBJ2-7	NA	TGTGCCAGCAGTTTAACCGGGACAGCTATTTACGAGCAGTACTTC	CASSLTGTAIYEQYF
TRBD1	TRBV5-1	TRBJ1-1	once	TGCGCCAGCAGCTCGACAGGGGAAGCTTTCTTT	CASSSTGEAFF
TRBD2	TRBV19	TRBJ2-7	NA	TGTGCCAGTAGTATGTCTAGCGGATCTACCTACGAGCAGTACTTC	CASSMSSGSTYEQYF
NA	TRBV6-5	TRBJ2-7	NA	TGTGCCAGCAGCAACTCGGGGGAGTCGGACGAGCAGTACTTC	CASSNSGESDEQYF
TRBD2	TRBV7-9	TRBJ2-1	NA	TGTGCCAGCAGCTCGGGGACTAGCGGGGTCCACCGGAATGAGCAGTTCTTC	CASSSGTSGVHRNEQFF
TRBD2	TRBV4-3	TRBJ2-7	NA	TGCGCCAGCAGCCAAGATCTAGCGGGGGAAACCTACGAGCAGTACTTC	CASSQDLAGETYEQYF
TRBD2	TRBV28	TRBJ2-1	once	TGTGCCAGCAGTTTCAGCGGGGGCCTTAACAATGAGCAGTTCTTC	CASSFSGGLNNEQFF
TRBD1	TRBV30	TRBJ2-7	NA	TGTGCCTGGTCTCCGGGACAGGGTTTCGAGCAGTACTTC	CAWSPGQGFEQYF
NA	TRBV27	TRBJ2-3	once	TGTGCCAGCAGTTCCCCTCAAGCGGATGCCACAGATACGCAGTATTTT	CASSSPQADATDTQYF
NA	TRBV5-6	TRBJ2-7	NA	TGTGCCAGCAGCTTCATGCTATTGGGGGAGGAGGGCGAGCAGTACTTC	CASSFMLLGEEGEQYF
TRBD2	TRBV4-1	TRBJ2-2	NA	TGCGCCAGCAGAGGTTCGGGGGGGTTCCTCGGGGAGCTGTTTTTT	CASRGSGGFLGELFF
NA	TRBV13	TRBJ1-4	NA	TGTGCCAGCAGCCTTTGGGGGGAAGGAGAAAAACTGTTTTTT	CASSLWGEGEKLFF
NA	TRBV4-3	TRBJ1-5	NA	TGCGCCAGCAGCCAAGATGCGACAGCTAAGGGGCAGCCCCAGCATTTT	CASSQDATAKGQPQHF
TRBD1	TRBV11-2	TRBJ2-7	NA	TGTGCCAGCAGCTTAGCCGGGACAGATCCCTACGAGCAGTACTTC	CASSLAGTDPYEQYF
TRBD1	TRBV6-6	TRBJ1-6	NA	TGTGCCAGCAGTTACCCTGGACAGGGGGAGAGTTCACCCCTCCACTTT	CASSYPGQGESSPLHF
TRBD2	TRBV27	TRBJ2-7	NA	TGTGCCAGCAGTCTAACAACTAGCGGGATGGACGAGCAGTACTTC	CASSLTTSGMDEQYF
NA	TRBV27	TRBJ1-2	once	TGTGCCAGCAGTTTATCGAGACAGATCAACCATGGCTACACCTTC	CASSLSRQINHGYTF
TRBD1	TRBV30	TRBJ2-7	once	TGTGCCTGGGGACAGGGCTCCTACGAGCAGTACTTC	CAWGQGSYEQYF
TRBD1	TRBV27	TRBJ1-5	NA	TGTGCCAGCAGTCCCGGGACAGGGGGCAATCAGCCCCAGCATTTT	CASSPGTGGNQPQHF
TRBD1	TRBV4-3	TRBJ1-1	NA	TGCGCCAGCAGCCCAGGCCGGACAGGGAGCACTGAAGCTTTCTTT	CASSPGRTGSTEAFF
NA	TRBV9	TRBJ2-7	NA	TGTGCCAGCAGCATTCGTAGGGGAGGACAGGCGCAGGGTTCACACGAGCAGTACTTC	CASSIRRGGQAQGSHEQYF
TRBD1	TRBV5-1	TRBJ2-7	NA	TGCGCCAGCAGCTTGGTTGGGACAGGAACCTTCTCCTACGAGCAGTACTTC	CASSLVGTGTFSYEQYF
NA	TRBV6-1	TRBJ1-1	few	TGTGCCAGCAGTTACATTGAAGCTTTCTTT	CASSYIEAFF
TRBD1	TRBV7-3	TRBJ1-1	NA	TGTGCCAGCAGCTTAGGGACAGGGGGCCGGGGGACTGAAGCTTTCTTT	CASSLGTGGRGTEAFF
TRBD1	TRBV19	TRBJ2-7	NA	TGTGCCAGTAGTACAATTAGACAGGGTTCCTACGAGCAGTACTTC	CASSTIRQGSYEQYF
TRBD1	TRBV7-2	TRBJ1-1	NA	TGTGCCAGCAGCGCGGGACAGGGGTCGGGTGAAGCTTTCTTT	CASSAGQGSGEAFF
TRBD2	TRBV6-4	TRBJ2-3	NA	TGTGCCAGCAGCTCCGACATGACTAGCGGGGCAGATACGCAGTATTTT	CASSSDMTSGADTQYF
TRBD2	TRBV4-3	TRBJ2-1	once	TGCGCCAGCAGCTTTTCTAGCGGAACCTACAATGAGCAGTTCTTC	CASSFSSGTYNEQFF
NA	TRBV30	TRBJ2-7	NA	TGTGCCTGGAGTGTAGGCAGGGAGCAGTACTTC	CAWSVGREQYF
NA	TRBV27	TRBJ1-5	NA	TGTGCCAGCAGTTTACAAAACAATCAGCCCCAGCATTTT	CASSLQNNQPQHF
NA	TRBV6-1	TRBJ2-1	many	TGTGCCAGCAGTGAGGCCGCTTCGGAGTATATAAATGAGCAGTTCTTC	CASSEAASEYINEQFF
NA	TRBV11-3	TRBJ1-2	few	TGTGCCAGCAGCCTGACAGCCCGCCCCGACTATGGCTACACCTTC	CASSLTARPDYGYTF
TRBD2	TRBV9	TRBJ2-1	NA	TGTGCCAGCAGCGCGGGAGGGCCGAACAATGAGCAGTTCTTC	CASSAGGPNNEQFF
NA	TRBV19	TRBJ2-1	NA	TGTGCCAGTAGTATTCAAGGGACAATCTACAATGAGCAGTTCTTC	CASSIQGTIYNEQFF
NA	TRBV19	TRBJ2-3	NA	TGTGCCAGTAGTATTCTAGTCGGGAGTGCAGATACGCAGTATTTT	CASSILVGSADTQYF
NA	TRBV6-6	TRBJ2-1	NA	TGTGCCAGCAATCCAGCCCGGGTGAATGAGCAGTTCTTC	CASNPARVNEQFF
NA	TRBV5-6	TRBJ2-7	few	TGTGCCAGCAGCTTGGTTCCCACCCTGAGTACCGAGCAGTACTTC	CASSLVPTLSTEQYF
NA	TRBV4-3	TRBJ2-2	once	TGCGCCAGCAGCCCGGGACAAAGGGACACCGGGGAGCTGTTTTTT	CASSPGQRDTGELFF
TRBD2	TRBV10-3	TRBJ2-5	NA	TGTGCCATCAGTGAGGCACTAGCGGGAGGGGAGAGGTCCTTTGGGACCCAGTACTTC	CAISEALAGGERSFGTQYF
TRBD2	TRBV4-3	TRBJ2-2	once	TGCGCCAGCAGCCAAGATCTAGCGGGGGGGCACGGGGAGCTGTTTTTT	CASSQDLAGGHGELFF
NA	TRBV4-3	TRBJ1-1	NA	TGCGCCAGCAGCCAAGGGACACTGAACACTGAAGCTTTCTTT	CASSQGTLNTEAFF
TRBD2	TRBV7-9	TRBJ2-7	NA	TGTGCCAGCAGCTTAGCGGAGGGACTAGCGGGGGCCCTTTTC	CASSLAEGLAGALF